The clone carrying this T cell receptor beta chain was counted between two and nine times. Its target is not known. TCRdb itself ran the reads through MiXCR, one entry per CDR3 protein. The table has roughly 350,000 distinct CDR3 sequences, roughly 34% seen once. CDR3 length: 13 amino acids. Germline V CDR1 and CDR2: KGHSH, LQKENI. J lost 7 bases, V lost 6 bases, and 7 bases had no gene match. These data originate in a study of T cell repertoires in cytomegalovirus infection. Study at large: Recently identified HLA-C-restricted CMV epitopes were used, and well-studied HLA-B-restricted CMV epitopes were used as well. CMV infection and matching HLA type were both indicated by public TCR beta signatures. Study conclusions and caveats: Frequencies of public TCR beta families were cumulated, and this identified carriers of CMV plus the relevant HLA. HLA-C-restricted, CMV-specific TCR beta clonotypes were dominant ex vivo.

This material consisted of cultured PBMCs, taken from culture after CMV antigen stimulation. The rearrangement uses TRBV18 and TRBJ1-1, with 8 bases lining up with TRBD1. The TCR sequence derives from a human donor in good health (CMV status not recorded). Some clones in this sample may be carry-over from other donors' samples. As DNA, the CDR3 is TGTGCCAGCTCCCGAACAGGGGGGGATGAAGCTTTCTTT. This translates into CASSRTGGDEAFF.